One and the same sample provided the 2 T cell receptor beta chains below, sequenced in a study of blood T cell repertoires in COVID-19. The data were produced by immunoSEQ multiplex PCR, yet TCRdb's version contains in-frame clones alone and is incomplete. Of a few hundred thousand clones in the sample, about 88% were seen once. The sample was PBMCs or T cells enriched from blood (not recorded which). Receptors were obtained from a woman aged 45 to 65 who had been exposed to COVID-19.

This rearrangement joins TRBV15 to TRBJ2-2; TRBD2 matches 7 bases. CDR1 and CDR2 from the germline V gene are LNHNV and YYDKDF (reference sequence). Trimming took 0 bases from V and 6 from J; bases not matched to a gene: 10. The length of the CDR3 is 17 residues. The DNA for the CDR3 is TGTGCCACCAGCAGAGAAAGGGACTATCGTTTCTCCGGGGAGCTGTTTTTT. Its protein product is CATSRERDYRFSGELFF.

This clone was counted a few times. The chain has TRBV19 and TRBJ1-6; maybe TRBD1 (6 bases). CDR1 LNHDA and CDR2 SQIVND come from the germline V gene (reference sequence). CDR3 length equals 14 residues. V was shortened by 3 bases and J by 7 bases, with 10 bases between the two germline ends. CDR3 DNA sequence: TGTGCCAGTAGTATTAACAGGGACAATTCACCCCTCCACTTT. It specifies CASSINRDNSPLHF.